The rows below give T cell receptor beta chains drawn from one sample of a study of CD8 T cells in Susac syndrome. TCRdb reanalysed the immunoSEQ multiplex PCR reads using MiXCR and keeps one entry per CDR3 protein. This table has about 110,000 distinct CDR3 sequences, about 95% appearing once. The sample taken for sequencing was CD4+ T cells from PBMCs. The receptors stem from a human donor in good health. Each CDR3 is given with its conserved first and last residue. The order of the fields is clone size, D gene, V gene, J gene, CDR3 protein, CDR3 DNA. The D gene is left open where the match is weak. Some rows mark clone size as missing; the rest say once, few, many or name a class of expanded clone.

clone size: -; D gene: -; V gene: TRBV28; J gene: TRBJ1-5; CDR3 protein: CASSLAGRQPQHF; CDR3 DNA: TGTGCCAGCAGTTTGGCGGGACGCCAGCCCCAGCATTTT
clone size: -; D gene: -; V gene: TRBV20-1; J gene: TRBJ1-1; CDR3 protein: CSASGQNTEAFF; CDR3 DNA: TGCAGTGCTAGTGGTCAGAACACTGAAGCTTTCTTT
clone size: -; D gene: TRBD2; V gene: TRBV18; J gene: TRBJ2-1; CDR3 protein: CASSPTRGGGAPNEQFF; CDR3 DNA: TGTGCCAGCTCACCGACCCGCGGCGGGGGGGCGCCCAATGAGCAGTTCTTC
clone size: -; D gene: -; V gene: TRBV3-1; J gene: TRBJ2-3; CDR3 protein: CASSLRLGSGTDTQYF; CDR3 DNA: TGTGCCAGCAGCCTTCGTTTGGGAAGCGGGACAGATACGCAGTATTTT
clone size: once; D gene: -; V gene: TRBV30; J gene: TRBJ2-5; CDR3 protein: CAWRGLNQETQYF; CDR3 DNA: TGTGCCTGGAGGGGACTGAACCAAGAGACCCAGTACTTC
clone size: -; D gene: -; V gene: TRBV6-1; J gene: TRBJ1-5; CDR3 protein: CASRRTRGISNQPQHF; CDR3 DNA: TGTGCCAGCAGGCGGACCCGGGGGATTAGCAATCAGCCCCAGCATTTT
clone size: -; D gene: -; V gene: TRBV7-3; J gene: TRBJ2-7; CDR3 protein: CASSVPGASTYEQYF; CDR3 DNA: TGTGCCAGCAGCGTCCCCGGGGCTTCAACCTACGAGCAGTACTTC
clone size: -; D gene: -; V gene: TRBV11-2; J gene: TRBJ2-1; CDR3 protein: CASSLEAANNEQFF; CDR3 DNA: TGTGCCAGCAGCTTAGAAGCGGCGAACAATGAGCAGTTCTTC
clone size: -; D gene: TRBD1; V gene: TRBV5-5; J gene: TRBJ2-7; CDR3 protein: CASSLQGVHEQYF; CDR3 DNA: TGTGCCAGCAGCTTGCAGGGGGTGCACGAGCAGTACTTC
clone size: -; D gene: TRBD2; V gene: TRBV29-1; J gene: TRBJ2-7; CDR3 protein: CSATTSGYAYEQYF; CDR3 DNA: TGCAGCGCCACGACTAGCGGATACGCCTACGAGCAGTACTTC
clone size: -; D gene: TRBD1; V gene: TRBV15; J gene: TRBJ2-2; CDR3 protein: CATSRDRDRGTGELFF; CDR3 DNA: TGTGCCACCAGCAGAGATCGGGACAGGGGTACCGGGGAGCTGTTTTTT
clone size: once; D gene: -; V gene: TRBV18; J gene: TRBJ1-4; CDR3 protein: CASSPRGRDEKLFF; CDR3 DNA: TGTGCCAGCTCACCCCGGGGCAGGGATGAAAAACTGTTTTTT
clone size: -; D gene: -; V gene: TRBV7-9; J gene: TRBJ2-3; CDR3 protein: CASRPGEEDTQYF; CDR3 DNA: TGTGCCAGCAGACCGGGTGAAGAAGATACGCAGTATTTT
clone size: once; D gene: TRBD2; V gene: TRBV29-1; J gene: TRBJ2-1; CDR3 protein: CSVEWSGGDEQFF; CDR3 DNA: TGCAGCGTTGAATGGTCGGGAGGGGATGAGCAGTTCTTC
clone size: -; D gene: TRBD1; V gene: TRBV29-1; J gene: TRBJ2-2; CDR3 protein: CSVGRQGADTGELFF; CDR3 DNA: TGCAGCGTTGGGCGACAGGGGGCGGACACCGGGGAGCTGTTTTTT
clone size: -; D gene: -; V gene: TRBV21-1; J gene: TRBJ1-3; CDR3 protein: CASSKSSGVGNTIYF; CDR3 DNA: TGTGCCAGCAGCAAAAGTTCAGGGGTCGGAAACACCATATATTTT
clone size: -; D gene: -; V gene: TRBV29-1; J gene: TRBJ2-3; CDR3 protein: CSSRGIAVTDTQYF; CDR3 DNA: TGCAGCTCCCGAGGGATAGCGGTCACAGATACGCAGTATTTT
clone size: -; D gene: -; V gene: TRBV29-1; J gene: TRBJ2-5; CDR3 protein: CSVDGPSQETQYF; CDR3 DNA: TGCAGCGTTGACGGACCATCACAAGAGACCCAGTACTTC
clone size: -; D gene: -; V gene: TRBV20-1; J gene: TRBJ2-7; CDR3 protein: CSARLGTEQYF; CDR3 DNA: TGCAGTGCTAGACTGGGGACCGAGCAGTACTTC
clone size: -; D gene: -; V gene: TRBV6-1; J gene: TRBJ2-6; CDR3 protein: CASSDSSNSGANVLTF; CDR3 DNA: TGTGCCAGCAGTGATTCCTCCAACTCTGGGGCCAACGTCCTGACTTTC
clone size: -; D gene: TRBD1; V gene: TRBV12-3/TRBV12-4; J gene: TRBJ1-2; CDR3 protein: CASSLRGQGKDGYTF; CDR3 DNA: TGTGCCAGCAGTCTTCGGGGACAGGGTAAAGATGGCTACACCTTC
clone size: -; D gene: TRBD1; V gene: TRBV7-2; J gene: TRBJ1-2; CDR3 protein: CASSSPTGGAGYTF; CDR3 DNA: TGTGCCAGCAGCTCACCGACAGGGGGAGCTGGCTACACCTTC
clone size: -; D gene: -; V gene: TRBV29-1; J gene: TRBJ2-5; CDR3 protein: CSVVVGAGETQYF; CDR3 DNA: TGCAGCGTTGTGGTGGGGGCCGGAGAGACCCAGTACTTC
clone size: once; D gene: TRBD1; V gene: TRBV28; J gene: TRBJ1-1; CDR3 protein: CASSYGTARVMNTEAFF; CDR3 DNA: TGTGCCAGCAGTTACGGGACAGCAAGAGTCATGAACACTGAAGCTTTCTTT
clone size: -; D gene: TRBD1; V gene: TRBV20-1; J gene: TRBJ2-6; CDR3 protein: CSARDIVRTGGSGANVLTF; CDR3 DNA: TGCAGTGCTAGAGATATAGTTAGGACAGGGGGCTCTGGGGCCAACGTCCTGACTTTC
clone size: -; D gene: TRBD2; V gene: TRBV5-1; J gene: TRBJ2-2; CDR3 protein: CASSPRTSGNTGELFF; CDR3 DNA: TGCGCCAGCAGCCCTCGGACTAGCGGGAACACCGGGGAGCTGTTTTTT
clone size: -; D gene: -; V gene: TRBV15; J gene: TRBJ2-3; CDR3 protein: CATSSFASDTSSTDTQYF; CDR3 DNA: TGTGCCACCAGCAGCTTTGCCTCCGACACCTCTAGCACAGATACGCAGTATTTT
clone size: -; D gene: -; V gene: TRBV20-1; J gene: TRBJ2-7; CDR3 protein: CSADDYEQYF; CDR3 DNA: TGCAGTGCGGACGACTACGAGCAGTACTTC
clone size: -; D gene: -; V gene: TRBV21-1; J gene: TRBJ2-7; CDR3 protein: CASSNEGCTYEQYF; CDR3 DNA: TGTGCCAGCAGCAACGAGGGTTGTACCTACGAGCAGTACTTC
clone size: few; D gene: -; V gene: TRBV29-1; J gene: TRBJ2-7; CDR3 protein: CSVAGRTTYEQYF; CDR3 DNA: TGCAGCGTTGCTGGGCGGACGACCTACGAGCAGTACTTC
clone size: -; D gene: TRBD1; V gene: TRBV12-3/TRBV12-4; J gene: TRBJ2-1; CDR3 protein: CASEDRGLRNEQFF; CDR3 DNA: TGTGCCAGCGAAGACAGGGGGTTAAGGAATGAGCAGTTCTTC
clone size: -; D gene: -; V gene: TRBV5-4; J gene: TRBJ2-7; CDR3 protein: CASSFHSNYEQYF; CDR3 DNA: TGTGCCAGCAGCTTTCACAGTAACTACGAGCAGTACTTC
clone size: once; D gene: TRBD1; V gene: TRBV6-6; J gene: TRBJ2-7; CDR3 protein: CASSSGTANYEQYF; CDR3 DNA: TGTGCCAGCAGTTCCGGGACAGCCAACTACGAGCAGTACTTC
clone size: -; D gene: -; V gene: TRBV15; J gene: TRBJ2-7; CDR3 protein: CATSTEPLGISYEQYF; CDR3 DNA: TGTGCCACCAGCACCGAACCCCTGGGGATCTCCTACGAGCAGTACTTC
clone size: -; D gene: -; V gene: TRBV6-2/TRBV6-3; J gene: TRBJ1-5; CDR3 protein: CASSQDWVGSNQPQHF; CDR3 DNA: TGTGCCAGCAGTCAGGACTGGGTTGGCAGCAATCAGCCCCAGCATTTT
clone size: once; D gene: -; V gene: TRBV20-1; J gene: TRBJ1-5; CDR3 protein: CSARDPQGSNQPQHF; CDR3 DNA: TGCAGTGCTAGAGATCCCCAGGGTAGCAATCAGCCCCAGCATTTT
clone size: -; D gene: -; V gene: TRBV23-1; J gene: TRBJ2-7; CDR3 protein: CASSHPPVRLTYEQYF; CDR3 DNA: TGCGCCAGCAGTCACCCACCCGTGCGGCTCACCTACGAGCAGTACTTC
clone size: -; D gene: -; V gene: TRBV18; J gene: TRBJ1-5; CDR3 protein: CASSLLGEQPQHF; CDR3 DNA: TGTGCCAGCTCACTGCTAGGGGAGCAGCCCCAGCATTTT
clone size: -; D gene: TRBD2; V gene: TRBV6-6; J gene: TRBJ2-1; CDR3 protein: CASSYPAGGHNNEQFF; CDR3 DNA: TGTGCCAGCAGTTACCCAGCGGGAGGGCATAACAATGAGCAGTTCTTC
clone size: -; D gene: -; V gene: TRBV7-3; J gene: TRBJ2-1; CDR3 protein: CASSLTRGSSYNEQFF; CDR3 DNA: TGTGCCAGCAGCTTAACCCGCGGTAGCTCCTACAATGAGCAGTTCTTC
clone size: -; D gene: TRBD1; V gene: TRBV5-6; J gene: TRBJ1-2; CDR3 protein: CASSIGQAIYYGYTF; CDR3 DNA: TGTGCCAGCAGCATTGGACAGGCCATTTACTATGGCTACACCTTC
clone size: -; D gene: TRBD1; V gene: TRBV28; J gene: TRBJ1-2; CDR3 protein: CASSAPGTGGTNYGYTF; CDR3 DNA: TGTGCCAGCAGTGCCCCCGGGACAGGAGGTACTAACTATGGCTACACCTTC
clone size: -; D gene: TRBD1; V gene: TRBV7-2; J gene: TRBJ1-5; CDR3 protein: CASSPQGGNQPQHF; CDR3 DNA: TGTGCCAGCAGCCCTCAGGGGGGCAATCAGCCCCAGCATTTT
clone size: -; D gene: -; V gene: TRBV7-3; J gene: TRBJ1-1; CDR3 protein: CASSPGGRFTEAFF; CDR3 DNA: TGTGCCAGCAGCCCCGGAGGTCGGTTCACTGAAGCTTTCTTT
clone size: once; D gene: -; V gene: TRBV4-1; J gene: TRBJ2-5; CDR3 protein: CASSQAGQQETQYF; CDR3 DNA: TGCGCCAGCAGCCAGGCGGGACAACAAGAGACCCAGTACTTC
clone size: -; D gene: -; V gene: TRBV15; J gene: TRBJ2-4; CDR3 protein: CATSRDRLAKNIQYF; CDR3 DNA: TGTGCCACCAGCAGAGACCGCCTAGCCAAAAACATTCAGTACTTC
clone size: -; D gene: TRBD2; V gene: TRBV3-1; J gene: TRBJ2-7; CDR3 protein: CASSQGSGSSEQYF; CDR3 DNA: TGTGCCAGCAGCCAAGGTAGCGGGAGTAGCGAGCAGTACTTC
clone size: -; D gene: -; V gene: TRBV20-1; J gene: TRBJ1-4; CDR3 protein: CSARVGAGNEKLFF; CDR3 DNA: TGCAGTGCTAGAGTGGGGGCCGGTAATGAAAAACTGTTTTTT
clone size: -; D gene: -; V gene: TRBV7-9; J gene: TRBJ2-4; CDR3 protein: CASSPRKGGGKNIQYF; CDR3 DNA: TGTGCCAGCAGCCCTAGAAAGGGAGGGGGCAAAAACATTCAGTACTTC
clone size: -; D gene: -; V gene: TRBV5-1; J gene: TRBJ2-7; CDR3 protein: CASSLPGSNYEQYF; CDR3 DNA: TGCGCCAGCAGCTTGCCGGGCAGCAACTACGAGCAGTACTTC
clone size: -; D gene: -; V gene: TRBV12-3/TRBV12-4; J gene: TRBJ1-5; CDR3 protein: CASSLRSAGRDQPQHF; CDR3 DNA: TGTGCCAGCAGTTTGCGGTCGGCAGGCCGCGATCAGCCCCAGCATTTT
clone size: -; D gene: -; V gene: TRBV4-1; J gene: TRBJ2-7; CDR3 protein: CASSQERGGPPYEQYF; CDR3 DNA: TGCGCCAGCAGCCAAGAAAGAGGGGGGCCTCCCTACGAGCAGTACTTC
clone size: -; D gene: -; V gene: TRBV3-1; J gene: TRBJ2-7; CDR3 protein: CASSPTRDGYEQYF; CDR3 DNA: TGTGCCAGCAGCCCTACCCGGGACGGCTACGAGCAGTACTTC
clone size: -; D gene: TRBD1; V gene: TRBV7-9; J gene: TRBJ2-3; CDR3 protein: CASSLVPGTGLKDTQYF; CDR3 DNA: TGTGCCAGCAGCTTAGTACCCGGGACAGGCCTTAAAGATACGCAGTATTTT
clone size: once; D gene: -; V gene: TRBV4-3; J gene: TRBJ1-1; CDR3 protein: CASSQYRVAEAFF; CDR3 DNA: TGCGCCAGCAGCCAATACAGGGTGGCTGAAGCTTTCTTT
clone size: -; D gene: TRBD1; V gene: TRBV3-1; J gene: TRBJ1-2; CDR3 protein: CASSQETGRNYGYTF; CDR3 DNA: TGTGCCAGCAGCCAAGAGACAGGGCGTAACTATGGCTACACCTTC
clone size: once; D gene: TRBD1; V gene: TRBV29-1; J gene: TRBJ2-7; CDR3 protein: CSVGRGRGEQYF; CDR3 DNA: TGCAGCGTTGGCAGGGGGCGTGGGGAGCAGTACTTC
clone size: -; D gene: TRBD1; V gene: TRBV20-1; J gene: TRBJ1-3; CDR3 protein: CSAVEGTGPSIYF; CDR3 DNA: TGCAGTGCTGTTGAAGGGACAGGGCCGTCTATATATTTT
clone size: once; D gene: -; V gene: TRBV29-1; J gene: TRBJ1-2; CDR3 protein: CSAGQHLSFYGYTF; CDR3 DNA: TGCAGCGCCGGACAGCATCTTTCTTTCTATGGCTACACCTTC
clone size: -; D gene: -; V gene: TRBV5-5; J gene: TRBJ2-7; CDR3 protein: CASNSISRGYEQYF; CDR3 DNA: TGTGCCAGCAACTCGATCAGTCGAGGCTACGAGCAGTACTTC